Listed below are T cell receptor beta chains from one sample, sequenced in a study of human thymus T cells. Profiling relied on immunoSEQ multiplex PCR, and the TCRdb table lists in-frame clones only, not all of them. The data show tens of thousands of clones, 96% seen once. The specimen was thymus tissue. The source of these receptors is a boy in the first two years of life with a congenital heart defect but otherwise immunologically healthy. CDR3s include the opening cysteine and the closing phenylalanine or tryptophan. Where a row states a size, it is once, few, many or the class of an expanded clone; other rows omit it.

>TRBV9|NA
CASSVDSRGPPHTGTQYF
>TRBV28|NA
CASRGYFDPNTEAFF
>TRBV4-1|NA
CASSQDLTGGTYQETQYF
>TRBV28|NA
CASSLGTHNEQFF
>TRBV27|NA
CASSPLAQNYNEQFF
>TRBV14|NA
CASSQGQGSSYEQYF
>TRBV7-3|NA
CASSPGQGDWETQYF
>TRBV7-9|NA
CASSEPQGYATDTQYF
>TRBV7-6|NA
CASSLGAEASGNTIYF
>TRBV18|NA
CASSPGLAASTDTQYF
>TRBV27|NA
CASMPGGPNYGYTF
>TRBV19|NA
CASSIAEGAKDTQYF
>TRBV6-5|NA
CASSYSGISGNTIYF
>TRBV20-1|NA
CSAKNTGELFF
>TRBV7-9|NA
CASSPQGHEQYF
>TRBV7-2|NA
CASSLAYLHGSGANVLTF
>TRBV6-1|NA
CASKKGSYNEQFF
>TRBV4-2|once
CASSHRQGARDEQYF
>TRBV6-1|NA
CASSVGQLSNQPQHF
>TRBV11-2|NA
CASSLGLAGVGTGELFF
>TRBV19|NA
CASTWGAGGAEETQYF